Listed below are T cell receptor beta chains from one sample, sequenced in a study of tissue T cells after allogeneic stem cell transplantation. Repertoires were generated with immunoSEQ multiplex PCR, while TCRdb's copy carries only in-frame clones and drops some. Of about 9,900 clones detected, around three fifths appear once; the ten largest clones hold under 20%. The input for sequencing was tissue from the jejunum, taken at autopsy. The receptors originated from a female donor over 55 with lung cancer. Each CDR3 is given with its conserved first and last residue. The D gene is left open where the match is weak. Not every row has a clone size; where given, it reads once, few, many or a size class.

>TRBV15|.|TRBJ2-7|medium-sized
CATSRAAASEQYF
TGTGCCACCAGCAGAGCGGCAGCATCCGAGCAGTACTTC
>TRBV14|.|TRBJ1-2|once
CASSQVGQGPRYGYTF
TGTGCCAGCAGCCAAGTAGGCCAGGGGCCTCGTTATGGCTACACCTTC
>TRBV4-2|.|TRBJ2-5|.
CASSQEGPPMETQYF
TGTGCCAGCAGCCAAGAAGGTCCCCCCATGGAGACCCAGTACTTC
>TRBV25-1|.|TRBJ2-1|few
CASNGLSNEQFF
TGTGCCAGCAATGGACTAAGCAATGAGCAGTTCTTC
>TRBV15|TRBD2|TRBJ2-7|.
CATSRDRWETSGTYEQYF
TGTGCCACCAGCAGAGATCGGTGGGAGACTAGCGGTACCTACGAGCAGTACTTC
>TRBV19|.|TRBJ2-2|medium-sized
CASSPSRGGTGELFF
TGTGCCAGTAGCCCGTCAAGGGGAGGTACCGGGGAGCTGTTTTTT
>TRBV3-1/TRBV3-2|TRBD2|TRBJ2-7|.
CASSQLREGRKYEQYF
TGTGCCAGCAGCCAGCTACGGGAGGGCCGGAAGTACGAGCAGTACTTC
>TRBV7-8|.|TRBJ2-1|.
CASSSLSEQFF
TGTGCCAGCAGCTCCTTGTCTGAGCAGTTCTTC
>TRBV5-1|.|TRBJ2-1|few
CASSLGWGFSSYNEQFF
TGCGCCAGCAGCTTGGGTTGGGGTTTTAGCTCCTACAATGAGCAGTTCTTC
>TRBV30|TRBD1|TRBJ2-7|.
CAWRVQGAYEQYF
TGTGCCTGGAGGGTTCAGGGGGCCTACGAGCAGTACTTC
>TRBV11-2|.|TRBJ2-3|few
CASSLYRVTDTQYF
TGTGCCAGCAGCTTATACAGGGTTACGGATACGCAGTATTTT
>TRBV12-2|.|TRBJ1-1|few
CASRLGDRVCSEAFF
TGTGCAAGTCGCTTAGGGGACAGGGTATGTTCTGAAGCTTTCTTT
>TRBV10-3|.|TRBJ2-7|.
CAISESTPWDEQYF
TGTGCCATCAGTGAGTCGACTCCATGGGACGAGCAGTACTTC
>TRBV5-1|.|TRBJ1-2|.
CASRDRHEGYTF
TGCGCCAGCAGAGACAGACATGAAGGCTACACCTTC
>TRBV5-4|.|TRBJ1-2|medium-sized
CASSLVGASSYTF
TGTGCCAGCAGCTTGGTTGGGGCTTCTAGCTACACCTTC
>TRBV5-1|.|TRBJ2-1|.
CASSLASTSNEQFF
TGCGCCAGCAGCTTGGCAAGCACGTCCAATGAGCAGTTCTTC
>TRBV6-5|.|TRBJ1-3|.
CASDTGNTIYF
TGTGCCAGCGACACTGGTAACACCATATATTTT
>TRBV6-5|TRBD1|TRBJ2-6|.
CASRTGGSGANVLTF
TGTGCCAGCAGAACAGGGGGCTCGGGGGCCAACGTCCTGACTTTC
>TRBV6-5|.|TRBJ1-1|few
CASSLVRRTEAFF
TGTGCCAGCAGTTTGGTCAGAAGGACTGAAGCTTTCTTT
>TRBV29-1|.|TRBJ2-7|.
CSVVDVDEQYF
TGCAGCGTCGTGGACGTAGACGAGCAGTACTTC
>TRBV6-5|TRBD1|TRBJ1-2|.
CASRSGGLGGYTF
TGTGCCAGTCGGTCAGGGGGGCTCGGTGGCTACACCTTC
>TRBV7-9|.|TRBJ1-1|.
CASSLVWDDTEAFF
TGTGCCAGCAGCTTAGTCTGGGATGACACTGAAGCTTTCTTT
>TRBV6-5|TRBD1|TRBJ1-1|.
CASSYEGGSEAFF
TGTGCCAGCAGTTACGAAGGGGGCTCTGAAGCTTTCTTT
>TRBV28|TRBD1|TRBJ1-2|.
CASTGGLAGYTF
TGTGCCAGTACAGGGGGGTTGGCGGGCTACACCTTC
>TRBV5-8|.|TRBJ1-2|few
CASSLPRGAPNYGYTF
TGTGCCAGCAGCTTACCCCGTGGGGCTCCTAACTATGGCTACACCTTC
>TRBV19|.|TRBJ1-4|.
CASTRTHREEKLFF
TGTGCCAGTACCAGGACTCACAGGGAGGAAAAACTGTTTTTT
>TRBV30|.|TRBJ2-6|.
CAWSVGISGANVLTF
TGTGCCTGGAGTGTGGGGATCTCTGGGGCCAACGTCCTGACTTTC
>TRBV7-2|TRBD1|TRBJ1-2|.
CASSLGQHLGGYTF
TGTGCCAGCAGCTTGGGACAGCATTTAGGGGGCTACACCTTC
>TRBV5-6|.|TRBJ1-1|.
CASSSATPDTEAFF
TGTGCCAGCAGCTCGGCAACACCGGACACTGAAGCTTTCTTT
>TRBV9|.|TRBJ2-3|.
CASSQGLRRHGGTDTQYF
TGTGCCAGCAGCCAGGGACTGAGACGCCACGGGGGCACAGATACGCAGTATTTT
>TRBV6-2/TRBV6-3|.|TRBJ2-7|.
CASSYRTNSYEQYF
TGTGCCAGCAGTTACCGGACTAACTCCTACGAGCAGTACTTC
>TRBV29-1|TRBD1|TRBJ2-3|few
CSVARTGKTDTQYF
TGCAGCGTTGCACGGACAGGGAAGACAGATACGCAGTATTTT
>TRBV7-2|TRBD2|TRBJ2-7|.
CASSSGFGGKNEQYF
TGTGCCAGCAGCTCCGGGTTCGGGGGGAAAAACGAGCAGTACTTC
>TRBV5-1|.|TRBJ1-4|.
CASSSGGATNEKLFF
TGCGCCAGCAGCTCCGGGGGGGCAACTAATGAAAAACTGTTTTTT
>TRBV3-1/TRBV3-2|.|TRBJ2-3|.
CASSQSRRPDTQYF
TGTGCCAGCAGCCAATCTCGCCGCCCGGATACGCAGTATTTT
>TRBV18|TRBD2|TRBJ2-3|.
CASSLQSGVRTDTQYF
TGTGCCAGCTCACTACAGAGCGGGGTTCGCACAGATACGCAGTATTTT
>TRBV5-1|.|TRBJ2-7|medium-sized
CASSWDSTSTYEQYF
TGCGCCAGCAGCTGGGACTCGACAAGTACCTACGAGCAGTACTTC
>TRBV23-1|.|TRBJ2-1|.
CASSQLTGSHYNEQFF
TGCGCCAGCAGTCAATTAACGGGTTCTCACTACAATGAGCAGTTCTTC
>TRBV5-8|.|TRBJ2-5|.
CASSLTGRGTQYF
TGTGCCAGCAGCTTGACAGGGCGGGGGACCCAGTACTTC
>TRBV20-1|.|TRBJ2-1|medium-sized
CSARKYNEQFF
TGCAGTGCTAGGAAATACAATGAGCAGTTCTTC
>TRBV7-9|.|TRBJ2-7|few
CASSFESATAPSYEQYF
TGTGCCAGCAGCTTTGAATCCGCGACAGCGCCATCCTACGAGCAGTACTTC
>TRBV5-1|TRBD2|TRBJ2-3|medium-sized
CASSTRGRSSGADTQYF
TGCGCCAGCAGCACCCGCGGGAGATCTTCAGGCGCAGATACGCAGTATTTT
>TRBV7-9|TRBD1|TRBJ1-2|.
CASSKTGNLDGYTF
TGTGCCAGCAGCAAGACAGGGAATCTCGATGGCTACACCTTC
>TRBV5-1|.|TRBJ2-5|.
CASSLDRTETQYF
TGCGCCAGCAGCTTGGACAGGACCGAGACCCAGTACTTC
>TRBV14|TRBD2|TRBJ2-2|few
CASSQWGLAGVRWKSGELFF
TGTGCCAGCAGCCAATGGGGACTAGCGGGAGTCAGGTGGAAATCGGGGGAGCTGTTTTTT
>TRBV7-9|.|TRBJ1-1|few
CASSLARVTEAFF
TGTGCCAGCAGCTTAGCTCGGGTAACTGAAGCTTTCTTT
>TRBV7-2|TRBD1|TRBJ1-2|medium-sized
CASSLEQGYGYTF
TGTGCCAGCAGCTTAGAACAGGGGTATGGCTACACCTTC